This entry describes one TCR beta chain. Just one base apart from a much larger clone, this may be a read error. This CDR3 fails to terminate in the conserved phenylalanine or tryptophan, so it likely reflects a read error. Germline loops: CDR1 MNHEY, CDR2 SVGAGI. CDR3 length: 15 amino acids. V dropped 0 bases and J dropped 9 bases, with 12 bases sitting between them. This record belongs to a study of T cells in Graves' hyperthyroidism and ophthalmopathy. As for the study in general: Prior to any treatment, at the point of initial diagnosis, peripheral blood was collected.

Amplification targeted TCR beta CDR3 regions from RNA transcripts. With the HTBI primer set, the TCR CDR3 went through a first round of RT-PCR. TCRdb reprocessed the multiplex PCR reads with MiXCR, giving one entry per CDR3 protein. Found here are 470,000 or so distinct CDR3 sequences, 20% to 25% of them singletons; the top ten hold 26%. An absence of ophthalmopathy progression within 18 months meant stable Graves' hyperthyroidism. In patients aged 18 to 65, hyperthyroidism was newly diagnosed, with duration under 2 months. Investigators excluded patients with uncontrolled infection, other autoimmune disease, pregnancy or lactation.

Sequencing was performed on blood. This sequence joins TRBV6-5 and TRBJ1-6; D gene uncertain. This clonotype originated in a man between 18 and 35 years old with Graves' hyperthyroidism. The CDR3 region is CASSYSEGEGSPLHL. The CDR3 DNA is TGTGCCAGCAGTTACTCGGAGGGAGAGGGTTCACCCCTCCACCTT.